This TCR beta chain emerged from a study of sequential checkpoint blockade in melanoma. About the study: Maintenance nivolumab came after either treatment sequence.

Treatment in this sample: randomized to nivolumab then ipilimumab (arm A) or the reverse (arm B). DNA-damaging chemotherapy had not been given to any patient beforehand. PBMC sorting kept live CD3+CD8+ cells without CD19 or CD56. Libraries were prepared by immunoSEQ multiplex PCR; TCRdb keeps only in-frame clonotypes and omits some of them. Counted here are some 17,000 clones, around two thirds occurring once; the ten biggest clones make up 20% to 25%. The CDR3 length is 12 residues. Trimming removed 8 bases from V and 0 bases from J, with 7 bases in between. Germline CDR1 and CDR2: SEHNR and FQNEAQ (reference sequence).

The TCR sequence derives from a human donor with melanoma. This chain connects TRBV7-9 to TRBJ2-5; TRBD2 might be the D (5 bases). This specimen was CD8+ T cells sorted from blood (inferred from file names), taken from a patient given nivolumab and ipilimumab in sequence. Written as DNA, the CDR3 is TGTGCCAGCGCTAGCTACCAAGAGACCCAGTACTTC. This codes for CASASYQETQYF.